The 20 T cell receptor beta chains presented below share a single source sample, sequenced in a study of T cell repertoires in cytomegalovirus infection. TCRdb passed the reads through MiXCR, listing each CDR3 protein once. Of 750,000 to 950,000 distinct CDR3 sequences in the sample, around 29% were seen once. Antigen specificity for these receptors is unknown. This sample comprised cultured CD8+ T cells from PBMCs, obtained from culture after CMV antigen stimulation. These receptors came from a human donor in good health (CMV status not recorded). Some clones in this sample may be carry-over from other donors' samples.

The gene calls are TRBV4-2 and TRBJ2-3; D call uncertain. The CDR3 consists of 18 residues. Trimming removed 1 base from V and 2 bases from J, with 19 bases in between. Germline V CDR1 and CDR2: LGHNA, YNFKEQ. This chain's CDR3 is CASSQGDRTVPPTDTQYF. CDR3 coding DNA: TGTGCCAGCAGCCAAGGGGATCGTACAGTCCCCCCCACAGATACGCAGTATTTT.

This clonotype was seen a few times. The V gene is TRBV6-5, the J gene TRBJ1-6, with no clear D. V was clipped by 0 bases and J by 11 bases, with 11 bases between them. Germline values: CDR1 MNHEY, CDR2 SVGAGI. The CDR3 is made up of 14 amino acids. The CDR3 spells CASSYSPAAAPLHF. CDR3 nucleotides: TGTGCCAGCAGTTACTCTCCGGCAGCCGCACCCCTCCACTTT.

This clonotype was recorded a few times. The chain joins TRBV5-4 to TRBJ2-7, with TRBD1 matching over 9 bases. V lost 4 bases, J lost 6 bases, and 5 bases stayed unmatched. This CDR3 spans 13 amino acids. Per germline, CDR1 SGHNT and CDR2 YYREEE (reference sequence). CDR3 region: CASSRDRVGEQYV. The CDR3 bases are TGTGCCAGCAGCCGGGACAGGGTGGGCGAGCAGTACGTC.

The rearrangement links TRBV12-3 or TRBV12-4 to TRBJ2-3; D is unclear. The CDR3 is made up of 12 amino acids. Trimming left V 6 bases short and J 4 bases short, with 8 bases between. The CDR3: CASSRAPDTQYF. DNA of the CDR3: TGTGCCAGCAGCCGAGCCCCAGATACGCAGTATTTT.

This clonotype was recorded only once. Written as DNA, the CDR3 is TGTGCCACCAGCAGAGAGGGGGCCCCCACAGATACGCAGTATTTT. Translated: CATSREGAPTDTQYF. The chain carries TRBV15 and TRBJ2-3, with a tentative D call TRBD1 (6 bases). Trimming cost V 0 bases and J 2 bases, with 9 bases left between them. Germline V gives CDR1 LNHNV, CDR2 YYDKDF (reference sequence). This CDR3 spans 15 amino acids.

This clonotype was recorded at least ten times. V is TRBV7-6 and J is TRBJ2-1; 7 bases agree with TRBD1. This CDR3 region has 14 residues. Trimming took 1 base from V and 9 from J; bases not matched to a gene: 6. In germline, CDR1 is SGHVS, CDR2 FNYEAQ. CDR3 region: CASSLVIGDSEQFF. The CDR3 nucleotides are TGTGCCAGCAGCTTAGTTATAGGGGACAGTGAGCAGTTCTTC.

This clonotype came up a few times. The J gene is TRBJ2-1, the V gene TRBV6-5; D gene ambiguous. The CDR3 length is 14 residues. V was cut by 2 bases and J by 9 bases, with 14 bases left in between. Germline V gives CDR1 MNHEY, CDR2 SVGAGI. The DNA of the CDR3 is TGTGCCAGCAGTTACGGAGCAGCCCCCCGTGAGCAGTTCTTC. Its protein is CASSYGAAPREQFF.

The CDR3 bases are TGTGCCAGTAGACTAGACAGGGAACCCTACAATGAGCAGTTCTTC. Its protein product is CASRLDREPYNEQFF. This chain links TRBV19 with TRBJ2-1, with 7 bases lining up with TRBD1. The length of the CDR3 is 15 residues. Germline assignment: CDR1 LNHDA and CDR2 SQIVND (reference sequence). J was trimmed by 2 bases and V by 6 bases; bases with no gene match: 7.

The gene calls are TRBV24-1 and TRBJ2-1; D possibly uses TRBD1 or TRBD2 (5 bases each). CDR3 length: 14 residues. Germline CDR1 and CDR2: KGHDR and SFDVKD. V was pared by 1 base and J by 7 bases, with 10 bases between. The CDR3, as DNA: TGTGCCACCAGTGATTTACGCGAGGGGAATGAGCAGTTCTTC. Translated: CATSDLREGNEQFF.

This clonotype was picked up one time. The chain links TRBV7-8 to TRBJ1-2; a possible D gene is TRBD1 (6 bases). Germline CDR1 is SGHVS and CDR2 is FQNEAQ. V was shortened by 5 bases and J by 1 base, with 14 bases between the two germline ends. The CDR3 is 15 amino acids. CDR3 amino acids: CASSPDRRFNYGYTF. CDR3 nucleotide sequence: TGTGCCAGCAGCCCTGACAGGCGCTTTAACTATGGCTACACCTTC.

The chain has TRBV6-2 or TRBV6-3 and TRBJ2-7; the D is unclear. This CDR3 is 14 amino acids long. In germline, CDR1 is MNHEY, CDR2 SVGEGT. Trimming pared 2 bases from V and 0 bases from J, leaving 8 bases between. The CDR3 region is CASSYAASSYEQYV. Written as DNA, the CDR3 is TGTGCCAGCAGTTACGCCGCGAGCTCCTACGAGCAGTACGTC.

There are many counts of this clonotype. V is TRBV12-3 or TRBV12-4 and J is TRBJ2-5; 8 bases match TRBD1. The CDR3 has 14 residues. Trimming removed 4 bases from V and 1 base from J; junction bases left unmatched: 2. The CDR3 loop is CASSYGTGQETQYF. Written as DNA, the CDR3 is TGTGCCAGCAGTTACGGGACAGGCCAAGAGACCCAGTACTTC.

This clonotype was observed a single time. For the CDR3, the DNA is TGTGCCAGTAGGGAACAGGGGGTCACTAATGAAAAACTGTTTTTT. This codes for CASREQGVTNEKLFF. The chain is built from TRBV19 and TRBJ1-4, with 8 bases aligning to TRBD1. The CDR3 is 15 amino acids. Germline V gene sequence: CDR1 LNHDA, CDR2 SQIVND (reference sequence). Losses at the gene ends were 6 bases for V and 2 bases for J; bases not matched to a gene: 5. Full variable domain (remainder filled in from reference TRBV19 and TRBJ1-4): DGGITQSPKYLFRKEGQNVTLSCEQNLNHDAMYWYRQDPGQGLRLIYYSQIVNDFQKGDIAEGYSVSREKKESFPLTVTSAQKNPTAFYLCASREQGVTNEKLFFGSGTQLSVL.

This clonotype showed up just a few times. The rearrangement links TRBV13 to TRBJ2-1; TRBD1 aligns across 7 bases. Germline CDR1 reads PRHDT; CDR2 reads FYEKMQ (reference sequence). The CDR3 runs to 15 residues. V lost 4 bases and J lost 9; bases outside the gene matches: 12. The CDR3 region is CASSSITRGQGEQFF. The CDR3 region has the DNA TGTGCCAGCAGCTCCATTACGAGGGGGCAGGGTGAGCAGTTCTTC.

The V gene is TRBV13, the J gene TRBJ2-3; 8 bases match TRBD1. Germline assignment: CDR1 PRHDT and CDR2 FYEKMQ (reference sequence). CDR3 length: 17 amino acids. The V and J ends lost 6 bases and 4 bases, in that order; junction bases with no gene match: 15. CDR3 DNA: TGTGCCAGCAGTTTCTCCGCCGGGACAGGAGGGGCAGATACGCAGTATTTT. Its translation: CASSFSAGTGGADTQYF.

The CDR3 bases are TGTGCCAGCAGCTACAGGGAGGGCTACGAGCAGTACTTC. Residues: CASSYREGYEQYF. V and J are TRBV7-4 and TRBJ2-7; maybe TRBD2 (7 bases). V dropped 4 bases and J dropped 3 bases, with 10 bases sitting between them. Looked up from germline, CDR1 is SGHVT and CDR2 is SQSDAQ. This CDR3 spans 13 amino acids.

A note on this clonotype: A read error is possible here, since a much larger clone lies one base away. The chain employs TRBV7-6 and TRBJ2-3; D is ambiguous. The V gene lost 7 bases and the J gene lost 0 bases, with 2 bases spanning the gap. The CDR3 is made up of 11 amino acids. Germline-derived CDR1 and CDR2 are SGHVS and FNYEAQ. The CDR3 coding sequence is TGTGCCAGCAAGAGCACAGATACGCAGTATTTT. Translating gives CASKSTDTQYF.

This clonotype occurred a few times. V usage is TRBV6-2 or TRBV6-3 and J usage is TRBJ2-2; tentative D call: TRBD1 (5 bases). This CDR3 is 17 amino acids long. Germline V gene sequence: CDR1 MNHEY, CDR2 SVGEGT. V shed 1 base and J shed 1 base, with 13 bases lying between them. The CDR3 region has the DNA TGTGCCAGCAGTTACTGGTTGGACAAGAGGAACACCGGGGAGCTGTTTTTT. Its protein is CASSYWLDKRNTGELFF.

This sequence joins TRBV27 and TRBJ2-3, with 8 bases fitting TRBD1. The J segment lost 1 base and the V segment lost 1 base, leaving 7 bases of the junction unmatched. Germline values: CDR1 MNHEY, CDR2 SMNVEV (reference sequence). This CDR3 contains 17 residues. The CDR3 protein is CASSLWGQVGGTDTQYF. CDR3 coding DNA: TGTGCCAGCAGTTTATGGGGACAGGTTGGAGGCACAGATACGCAGTATTTT.

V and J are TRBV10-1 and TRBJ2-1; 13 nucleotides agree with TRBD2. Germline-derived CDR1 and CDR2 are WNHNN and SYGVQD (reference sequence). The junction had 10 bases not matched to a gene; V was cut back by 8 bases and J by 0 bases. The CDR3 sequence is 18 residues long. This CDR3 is CASARTSGGDYSYNEQFF. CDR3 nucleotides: TGCGCCAGCGCCCGGACTAGCGGGGGTGACTACTCCTACAATGAGCAGTTCTTC.